This T cell receptor (beta chain) was identified in a study of human T cells and chemical hapten exposure. Whole-study context: Across samples, TCR yields varied, mostly owing to small differences in pooled library volumes. Findings of the study overall: Counts of expanded TCRs at PT1 were positively correlated with patch test score.

Comments on this clonotype: Its matching antigen is unknown.

Per the authors' pipeline: The number of TCRs in each sample had a median of approximately 96,000 and spanned about 23,224 to 690,600. MiXCR, applied by TCRdb to the RACE reads, yields one record per CDR3 protein. The V and J calls, along with clone size, are taken from TCRdb and not from the paper's own processing. The table has about 30,000 distinct CDR3 sequences, 10% seen once; the top ten hold 25% to 35%. V lost 4 bases and J lost 4, with 8 bases in between. Per the germline V gene, CDR1 is SGHTA and CDR2 is FQGNSA. The CDR3 covers 13 residues. Specified time point: pre-sensitization, week 0. Sample treatment: therapeutic diphenylcyclopropenone sensitization with weekly scalp DPC. Blood, whole and unfractionated, served as the source for total RNA extraction.

The clonotype comes from a man aged 50-60 years with alopecia areata. Some clones in this sample may be carry-over from other donors' samples. Sequenced here: whole blood, sampled in connection with sensitization to the hapten diphenylcyclopropenone (DPC). The chain employs TRBV7-2 and TRBJ1-5; D is undetermined. The CDR3 DNA reads as TGTGCCAGCAGCTCCGGGCCGAATCAGCCCCAGCATTTT. Protein product: CASSSGPNQPQHF. Full variable domain (remainder filled in from reference TRBV7-2 and TRBJ1-5): GAGVSQSPSNKVTEKGKDVELRCDPISGHTALYWYRQSLGQGLEFLIYFQGNSAPDKSGLPSDRFSAERTGGSVSTLTIQRTQQEDSAVYLCASSSGPNQPQHFGDGTRLSIL.